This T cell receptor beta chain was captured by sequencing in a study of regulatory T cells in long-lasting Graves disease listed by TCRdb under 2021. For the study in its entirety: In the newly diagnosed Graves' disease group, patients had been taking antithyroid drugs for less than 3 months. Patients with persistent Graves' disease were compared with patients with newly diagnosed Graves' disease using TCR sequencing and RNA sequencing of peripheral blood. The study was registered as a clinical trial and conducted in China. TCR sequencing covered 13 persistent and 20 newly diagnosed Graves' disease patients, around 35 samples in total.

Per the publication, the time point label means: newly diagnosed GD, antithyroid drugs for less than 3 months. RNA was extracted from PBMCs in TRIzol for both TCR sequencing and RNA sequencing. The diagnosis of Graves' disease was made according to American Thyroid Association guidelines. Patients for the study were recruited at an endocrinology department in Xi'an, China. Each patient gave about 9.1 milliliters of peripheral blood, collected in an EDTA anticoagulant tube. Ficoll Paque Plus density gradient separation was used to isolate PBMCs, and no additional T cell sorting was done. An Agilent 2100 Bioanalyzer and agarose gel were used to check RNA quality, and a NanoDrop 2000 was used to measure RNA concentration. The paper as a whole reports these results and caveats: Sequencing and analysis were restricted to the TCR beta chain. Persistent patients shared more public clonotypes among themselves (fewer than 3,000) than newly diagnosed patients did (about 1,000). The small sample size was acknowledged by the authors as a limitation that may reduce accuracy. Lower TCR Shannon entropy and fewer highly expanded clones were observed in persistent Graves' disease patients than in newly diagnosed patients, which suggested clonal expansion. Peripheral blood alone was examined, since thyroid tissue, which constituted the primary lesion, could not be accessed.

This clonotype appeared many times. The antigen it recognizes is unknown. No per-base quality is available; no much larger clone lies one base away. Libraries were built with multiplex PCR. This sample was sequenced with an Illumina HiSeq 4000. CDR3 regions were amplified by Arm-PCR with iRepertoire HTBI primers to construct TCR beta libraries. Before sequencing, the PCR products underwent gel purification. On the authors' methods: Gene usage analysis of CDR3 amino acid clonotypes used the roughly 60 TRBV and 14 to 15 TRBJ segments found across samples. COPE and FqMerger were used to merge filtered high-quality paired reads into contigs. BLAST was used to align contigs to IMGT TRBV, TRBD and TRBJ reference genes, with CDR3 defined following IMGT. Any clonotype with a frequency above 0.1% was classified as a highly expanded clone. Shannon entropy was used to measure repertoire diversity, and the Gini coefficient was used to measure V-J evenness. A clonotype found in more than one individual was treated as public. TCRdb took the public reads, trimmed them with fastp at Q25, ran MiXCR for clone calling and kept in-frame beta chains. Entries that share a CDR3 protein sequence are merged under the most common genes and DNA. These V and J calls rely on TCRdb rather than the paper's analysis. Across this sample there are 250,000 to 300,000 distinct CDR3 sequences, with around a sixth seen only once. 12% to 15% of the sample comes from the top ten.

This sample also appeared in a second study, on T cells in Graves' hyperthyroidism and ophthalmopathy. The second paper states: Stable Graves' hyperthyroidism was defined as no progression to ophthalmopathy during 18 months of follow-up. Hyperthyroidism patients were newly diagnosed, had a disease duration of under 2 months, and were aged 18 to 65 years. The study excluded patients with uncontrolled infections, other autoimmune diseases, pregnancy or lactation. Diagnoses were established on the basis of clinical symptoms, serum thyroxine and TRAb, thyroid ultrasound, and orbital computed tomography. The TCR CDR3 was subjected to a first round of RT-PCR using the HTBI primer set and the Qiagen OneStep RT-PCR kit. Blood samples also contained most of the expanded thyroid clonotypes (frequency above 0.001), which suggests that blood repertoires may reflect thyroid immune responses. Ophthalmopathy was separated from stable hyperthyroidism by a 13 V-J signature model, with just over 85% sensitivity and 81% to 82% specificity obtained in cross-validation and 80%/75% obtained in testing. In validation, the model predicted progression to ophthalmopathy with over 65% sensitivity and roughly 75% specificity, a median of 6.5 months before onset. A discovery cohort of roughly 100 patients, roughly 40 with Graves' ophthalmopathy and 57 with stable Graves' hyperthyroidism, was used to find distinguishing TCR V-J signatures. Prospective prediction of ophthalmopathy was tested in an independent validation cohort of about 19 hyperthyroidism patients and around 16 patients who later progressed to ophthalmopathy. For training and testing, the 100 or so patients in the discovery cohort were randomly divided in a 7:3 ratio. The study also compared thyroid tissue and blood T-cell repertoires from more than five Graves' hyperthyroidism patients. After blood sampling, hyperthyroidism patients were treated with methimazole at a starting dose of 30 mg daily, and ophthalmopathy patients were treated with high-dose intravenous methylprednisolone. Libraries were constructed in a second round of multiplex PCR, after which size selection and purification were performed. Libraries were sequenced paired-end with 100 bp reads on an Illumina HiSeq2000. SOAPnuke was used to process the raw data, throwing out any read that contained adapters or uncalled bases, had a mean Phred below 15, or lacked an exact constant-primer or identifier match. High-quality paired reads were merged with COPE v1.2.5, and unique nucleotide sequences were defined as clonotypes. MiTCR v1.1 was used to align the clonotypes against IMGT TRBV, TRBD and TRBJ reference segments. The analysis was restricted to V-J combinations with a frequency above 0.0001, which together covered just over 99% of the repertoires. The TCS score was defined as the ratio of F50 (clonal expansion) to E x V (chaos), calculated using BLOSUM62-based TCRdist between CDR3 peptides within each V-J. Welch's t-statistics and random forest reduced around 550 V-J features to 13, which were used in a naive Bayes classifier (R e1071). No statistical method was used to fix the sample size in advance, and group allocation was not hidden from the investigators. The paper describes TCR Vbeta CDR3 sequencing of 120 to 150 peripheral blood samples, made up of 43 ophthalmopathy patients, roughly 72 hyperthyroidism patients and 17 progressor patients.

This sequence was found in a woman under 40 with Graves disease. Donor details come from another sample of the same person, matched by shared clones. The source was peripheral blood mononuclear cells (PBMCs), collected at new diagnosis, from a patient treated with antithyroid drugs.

The CDR3 in this case is CASRIPRVGSPLHF. The DNA sequence is given as TGTGCCAGCAGGATCCCCAGGGTAGGGTCACCCCTCCACTTT. The V and J genes are TRBV27 and TRBJ1-6; the D gene is possibly TRBD1, with 5 bases matching. V was cut back by 6 bases and J by 10 bases, leaving a gap of 16 bases between them. Counted from cysteine to phenylalanine, this CDR3 has 14 amino acids. CDR3 DNA only is kept here, 42 bases in frame from base 1. Per the germline V gene (reference sequence), MNHEY is the CDR1 and SMNVEV is the CDR2.